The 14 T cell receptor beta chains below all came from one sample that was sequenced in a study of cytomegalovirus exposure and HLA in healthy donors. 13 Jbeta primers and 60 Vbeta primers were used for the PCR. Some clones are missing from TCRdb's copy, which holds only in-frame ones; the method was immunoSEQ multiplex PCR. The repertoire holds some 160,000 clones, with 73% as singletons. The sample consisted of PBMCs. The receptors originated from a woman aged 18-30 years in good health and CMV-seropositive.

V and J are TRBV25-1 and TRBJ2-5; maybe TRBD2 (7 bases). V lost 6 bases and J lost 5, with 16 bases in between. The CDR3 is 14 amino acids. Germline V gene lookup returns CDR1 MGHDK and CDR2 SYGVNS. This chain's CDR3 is CASRISGGPETQYF. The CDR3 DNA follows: TGTGCCAGCAGGATTTCGGGGGGCCCGGAGACCCAGTACTTC.

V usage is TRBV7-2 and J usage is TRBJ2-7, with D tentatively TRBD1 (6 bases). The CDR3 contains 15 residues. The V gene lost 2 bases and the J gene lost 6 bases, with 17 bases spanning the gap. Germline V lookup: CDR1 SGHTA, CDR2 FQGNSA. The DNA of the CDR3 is TGTGCCAGCAGCTTAAACAGGGCCCCCCGCCTCGAGCAGTACTTC. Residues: CASSLNRAPRLEQYF.

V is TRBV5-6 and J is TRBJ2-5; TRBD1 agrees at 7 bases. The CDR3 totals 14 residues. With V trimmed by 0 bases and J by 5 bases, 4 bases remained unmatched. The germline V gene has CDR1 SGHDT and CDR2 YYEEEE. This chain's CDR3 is CASSLGRGMETQYF. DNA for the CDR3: TGTGCCAGCAGCTTGGGCAGGGGGATGGAGACCCAGTACTTC.

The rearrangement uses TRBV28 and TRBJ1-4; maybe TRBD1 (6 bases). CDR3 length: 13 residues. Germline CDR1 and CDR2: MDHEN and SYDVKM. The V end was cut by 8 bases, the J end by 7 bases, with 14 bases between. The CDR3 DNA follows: TGTGCCAGCTCGCGGTCCAGGGGTGAAAAACTGTTTTTT. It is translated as CASSRSRGEKLFF.

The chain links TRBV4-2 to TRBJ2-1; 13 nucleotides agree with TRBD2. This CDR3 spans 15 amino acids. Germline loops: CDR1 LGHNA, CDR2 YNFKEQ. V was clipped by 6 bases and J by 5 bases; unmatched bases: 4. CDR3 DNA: TGTGCCAGCAGTCTCGGACTAGCGGGGGACAATGAGCAGTTCTTC. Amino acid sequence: CASSLGLAGDNEQFF.

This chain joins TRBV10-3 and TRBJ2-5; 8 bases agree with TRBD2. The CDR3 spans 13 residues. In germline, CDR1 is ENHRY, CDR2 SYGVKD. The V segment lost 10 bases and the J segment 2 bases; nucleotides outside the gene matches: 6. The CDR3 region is CATERGRQETQYF. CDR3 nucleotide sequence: TGTGCCACCGAGCGGGGGCGACAAGAGACCCAGTACTTC.

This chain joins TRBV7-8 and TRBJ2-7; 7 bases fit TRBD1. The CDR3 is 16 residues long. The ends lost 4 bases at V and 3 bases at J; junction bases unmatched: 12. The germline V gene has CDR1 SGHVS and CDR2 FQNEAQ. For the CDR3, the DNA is TGTGCCAGCAGCTCTTCCGACAGGGCCCCTCTCTACGAGCAGTACTTC. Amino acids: CASSSSDRAPLYEQYF.

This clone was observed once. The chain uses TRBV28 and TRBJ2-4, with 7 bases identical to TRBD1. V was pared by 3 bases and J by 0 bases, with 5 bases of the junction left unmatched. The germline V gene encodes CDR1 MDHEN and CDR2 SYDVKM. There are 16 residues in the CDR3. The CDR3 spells CASSFGTALAKNIQYF. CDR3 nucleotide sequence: TGTGCCAGCAGTTTCGGGACAGCCCTAGCCAAAAACATTCAGTACTTC.

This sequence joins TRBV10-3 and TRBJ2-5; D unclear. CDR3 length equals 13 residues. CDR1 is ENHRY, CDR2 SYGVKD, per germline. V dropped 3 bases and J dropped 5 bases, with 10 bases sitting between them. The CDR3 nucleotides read TGTGCCATCAGTGACGGCCCCGGGGAGACCCAGTACTTC. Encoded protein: CAISDGPGETQYF.

The CDR3 protein is CASSRKSAGGNNEQFF. CDR3 nucleotide sequence: TGTGCCAGCAGCCGAAAGAGCGCGGGGGGCAACAATGAGCAGTTCTTC. The chain links TRBV6-6 to TRBJ2-1; 8 bases fit TRBD2. V lost 6 bases and J lost 5; bases outside the gene matches: 12. The germline V gene has CDR1 MNHNY and CDR2 SVGAGI (reference sequence). This CDR3 contains 16 residues.

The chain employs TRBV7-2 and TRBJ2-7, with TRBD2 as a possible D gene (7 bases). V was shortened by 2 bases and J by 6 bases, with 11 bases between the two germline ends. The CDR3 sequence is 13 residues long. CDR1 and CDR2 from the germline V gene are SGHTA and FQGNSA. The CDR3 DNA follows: TGTGCCAGCAGCTTAAAGGGGGGGTCCGAGCAGTACTTC. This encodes CASSLKGGSEQYF. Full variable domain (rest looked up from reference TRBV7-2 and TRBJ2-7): GAGVSQSPSNKVTEKGKDVELRCDPISGHTALYWYRQSLGQGLEFLIYFQGNSAPDKSGLPSDRFSAERTGGSVSTLTIQRTQQEDSAVYLCASSLKGGSEQYFGPGTRLTVT.

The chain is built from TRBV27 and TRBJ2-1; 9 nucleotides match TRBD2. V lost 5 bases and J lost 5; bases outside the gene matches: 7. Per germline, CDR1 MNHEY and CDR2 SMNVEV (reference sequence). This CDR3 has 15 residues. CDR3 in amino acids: CASSPPTSGHNEQFF. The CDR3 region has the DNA TGTGCCAGCAGTCCCCCGACTAGCGGCCACAATGAGCAGTTCTTC.

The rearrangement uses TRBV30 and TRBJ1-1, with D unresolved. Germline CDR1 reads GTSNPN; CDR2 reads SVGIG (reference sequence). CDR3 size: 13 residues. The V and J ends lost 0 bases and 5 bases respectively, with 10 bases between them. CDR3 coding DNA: TGTGCCTGGAGTGTACTGCGGGGAACTGAAGCTTTCTTT. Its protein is CAWSVLRGTEAFF.

CDR3 loop: CASGGTGPAEAFF. In DNA, the CDR3 is TGTGCCAGCGGGGGGACAGGGCCCGCTGAAGCTTTCTTT. V is TRBV28 and J is TRBJ1-1, with TRBD1 identical over 9 bases. V dropped 8 bases and J dropped 6; count of bases not matched to a gene: 7. The germline gives CDR1 MDHEN, CDR2 SYDVKM. This CDR3 is built from 13 residues.